The entry below gives a single T cell receptor beta chain sequence along with its context. The data were obtained in a study of blood T cell repertoires in COVID-19. Overall study context: There were acute and convalescent COVID-19 samples, and they came from the United States, Italy and Spain. Sources were T cells, B-cell-depleted T cells, or PBMCs; the material itself was cDNA or gDNA.

Authors' analysis steps: Reference gene primer amplification gave estimated nucleated cell counts. Profiling relied on immunoSEQ multiplex PCR, and the TCRdb table lists in-frame clones only, not all of them. V, J and clone size are taken as reported in that table, and D and trimming were inferred from the DNA itself. The sample holds approximately 150,000 clones, approximately 89% seen once. Germline V lookup: CDR1 SGHNT, CDR2 YYREEE (reference sequence). The germline V and J ends were trimmed by 1 base and 4 bases, with 8 bases remaining between them. The CDR3 spans 13 residues. The J gene is TRBJ1-2, the V gene TRBV5-4; D uncertain. The sequencing input was peripheral blood. The origin of this receptor is a human donor in a cohort sampled during active COVID-19. In DNA form, the CDR3 reads TGTGCCAGCAGCTTGAACGGTCTCTATGGCTACACCTTC. Its protein product is CASSLNGLYGYTF.